One T cell receptor (beta chain) is described in this entry. The target antigen is unknown. This record comes from a study of T cell responses to AZD1222 COVID-19 vaccine. Study overall: Second doses at about 4 or about 12 weeks were pooled. Study-level points and caveats: Donors skewed white British and female; clonal diversity was possibly underestimated. Repertoire sampling happened only post peak T cell response.

TCRdb's copy holds only in-frame clones and misses some; the assay was immunoSEQ multiplex PCR. The sample holds around 90,000 clones; 88% are singletons and the top ten take about 14%. V was clipped by 3 bases and J by 8 bases; unmatched bases: 3. CDR3 length: 14 residues. Germline V CDR1 and CDR2: SGHAT, FQNNGV. The sequence was collected from an adult in good health. The source was peripheral blood, collected on day 0 of AZD1222 vaccination. The rearrangement links TRBV11-2 to TRBJ1-6; TRBD1 matches at 8 bases. The CDR3 DNA sequence: TGTGCCAGCAGCTTCGGACAGGGACATTCACCCCTCCACTTT. It yields the protein CASSFGQGHSPLHF. The whole variable domain, remainder taken from reference TRBV11-2 and TRBJ1-6, is EAGVAQSPRYKIIEKRQSVAFWCNPISGHATLYWYQQILGQGPKLLIQFQNNGVVDDSQLPKDRFSAERLKGVDSTLKIQPAKLEDSAVYLCASSFGQGHSPLHFGNGTRLTVT.